This TCR beta chain was retrieved from a study of blood T cell repertoires in COVID-19. In the study overall: Donors in the United States, Italy and Spain gave samples during acute or convalescent COVID-19. Sample material is recorded as cDNA or gDNA derived from T cells, B-cell-depleted T cells, or PBMCs.

Per the study methods: Scientists estimated how many nucleated cells there were by amplifying reference gene primers. Using immunoSEQ multiplex PCR, the repertoire was profiled, and TCRdb retains in-frame clones only, with some absent. From that table come the V and J calls and clone size; the DNA was used to work out D and trimming. The data contain about 90,000 clones, 80% of them singletons. There are 12 residues in the CDR3. The germline CDR1 and CDR2 sequences are MNHEY and SVGAGI. With 0 bases clipped from V and 11 bases from J, the junction kept 2 bases outside the gene matches. The sequencing input was peripheral blood. The TCR comes from a woman in her seventies with acute or convalescent COVID-19. This chain connects TRBV6-5 to TRBJ1-2; 8 nucleotides agree with TRBD1. The DNA for the CDR3 is TGTGCCAGCAGTTACTCCGACAGGGGTTACACCTTC. This codes for CASSYSDRGYTF.